The source of this TCR beta chain is a study of blood T cells in healthy people across ages. The wider study: Researchers report that template switching captured about one barcoded beta molecule per two T cells.

There are 16 residues in the CDR3. Germline loops: CDR1 DFQATT, CDR2 SNEGSKA (reference sequence). The junction had 8 bases not matched to a gene; V was cut back by 3 bases and J by 4 bases. The sample holds a few counts of this clonotype. Next came a second PCR, run for about 7 to 12 cycles, which used a sample-barcoded 5' primer along with a J-beta primer mix. From the 5' RACE reads, TCRdb called clonotypes with MiXCR, one entry per CDR3 protein. The sample yields 1.5 million to 2 million distinct CDR3 sequences, about 32% seen once. The source of this sequence is a woman in her twenties or thirties in good health. The source material was blood. The rearrangement joins TRBV20-1 to TRBJ2-3, with 12 bases matching TRBD2. CDR3 bases: TGCAGTGCTAGCCCGACTAGCGGGAGTGGGGCAGATACGCAGTATTTT. It is translated as CSASPTSGSGADTQYF.